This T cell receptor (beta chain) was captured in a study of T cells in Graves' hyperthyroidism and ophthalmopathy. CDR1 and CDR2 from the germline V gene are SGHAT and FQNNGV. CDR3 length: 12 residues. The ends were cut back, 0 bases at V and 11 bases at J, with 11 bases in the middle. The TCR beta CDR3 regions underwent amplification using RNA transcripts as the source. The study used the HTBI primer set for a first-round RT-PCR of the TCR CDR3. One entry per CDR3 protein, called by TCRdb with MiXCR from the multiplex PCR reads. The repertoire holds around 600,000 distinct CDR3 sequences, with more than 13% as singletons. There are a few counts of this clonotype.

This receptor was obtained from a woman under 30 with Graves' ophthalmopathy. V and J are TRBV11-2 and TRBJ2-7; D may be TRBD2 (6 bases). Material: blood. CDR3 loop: CASSLDRSGEYF. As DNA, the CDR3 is TGTGCCAGCAGCTTAGATAGGTCGGGAGAGTACTTC.